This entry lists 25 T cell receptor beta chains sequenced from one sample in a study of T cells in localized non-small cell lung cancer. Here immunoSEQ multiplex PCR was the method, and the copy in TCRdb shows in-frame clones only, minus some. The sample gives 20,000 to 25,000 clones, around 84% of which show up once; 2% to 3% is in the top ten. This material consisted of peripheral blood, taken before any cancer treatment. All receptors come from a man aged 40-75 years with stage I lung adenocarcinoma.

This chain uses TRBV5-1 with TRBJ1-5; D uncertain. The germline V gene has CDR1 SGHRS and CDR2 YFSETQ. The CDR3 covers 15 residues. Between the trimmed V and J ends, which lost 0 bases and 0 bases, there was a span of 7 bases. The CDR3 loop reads CASSLEWGSNQPQHF. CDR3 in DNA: TGCGCCAGCAGCTTGGAGTGGGGTAGCAATCAGCCCCAGCATTTT.

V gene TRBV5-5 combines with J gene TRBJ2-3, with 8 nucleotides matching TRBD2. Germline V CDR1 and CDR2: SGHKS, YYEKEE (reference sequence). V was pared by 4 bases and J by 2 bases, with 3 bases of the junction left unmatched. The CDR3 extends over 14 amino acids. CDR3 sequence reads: CASSREGDTDTQYF. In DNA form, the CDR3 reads TGTGCCAGCAGCCGGGAGGGGGACACAGATACGCAGTATTTT.

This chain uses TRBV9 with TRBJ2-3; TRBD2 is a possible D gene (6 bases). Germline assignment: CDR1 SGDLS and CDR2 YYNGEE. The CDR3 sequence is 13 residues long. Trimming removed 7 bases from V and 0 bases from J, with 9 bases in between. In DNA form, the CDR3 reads TGTGCCAGCGGGGGGACGAGCACAGATACGCAGTATTTT. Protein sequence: CASGGTSTDTQYF.

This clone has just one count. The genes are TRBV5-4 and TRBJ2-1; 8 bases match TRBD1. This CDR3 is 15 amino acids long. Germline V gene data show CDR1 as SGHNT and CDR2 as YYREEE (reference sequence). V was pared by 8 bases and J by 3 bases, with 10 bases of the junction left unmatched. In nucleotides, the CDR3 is TGTGCCAGTACCACCGGGACAGGCGGCTACAATGAGCAGTTCTTC. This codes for CASTTGTGGYNEQFF.

CDR3 bases: TGTGCCAGCACCCGGACAGGGGGTTCGGATACGCAGTATTTT. It specifies CASTRTGGSDTQYF. This chain connects TRBV27 to TRBJ2-3, with TRBD1 matching over 10 bases. Trimming at V came to 7 bases and at J to 6 bases, leaving 7 bases not matched to a gene. Germline assignment: CDR1 MNHEY and CDR2 SMNVEV (reference sequence). The CDR3 has 14 amino acids.

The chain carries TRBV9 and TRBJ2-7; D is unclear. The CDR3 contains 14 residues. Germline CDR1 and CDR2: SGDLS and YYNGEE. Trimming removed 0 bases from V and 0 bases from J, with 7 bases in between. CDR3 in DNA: TGTGCCAGCAGCGTAGCGGGCTACTCCTACGAGCAGTACTTC. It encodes CASSVAGYSYEQYF. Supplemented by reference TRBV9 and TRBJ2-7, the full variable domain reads DSGVTQTPKHLITATGQRVTLRCSPRSGDLSVYWYQQSLDQGLQFLIQYYNGEERAKGNILERFSAQQFPDLHSELNLSSLELGDSALYFCASSVAGYSYEQYFGPGTRLTVT.

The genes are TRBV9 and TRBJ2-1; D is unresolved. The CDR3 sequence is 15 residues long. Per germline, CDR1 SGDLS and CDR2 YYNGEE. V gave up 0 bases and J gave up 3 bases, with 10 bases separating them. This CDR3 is CASSVGSSNYNEQFF. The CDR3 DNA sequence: TGTGCCAGCAGCGTAGGTAGCAGCAACTACAATGAGCAGTTCTTC.

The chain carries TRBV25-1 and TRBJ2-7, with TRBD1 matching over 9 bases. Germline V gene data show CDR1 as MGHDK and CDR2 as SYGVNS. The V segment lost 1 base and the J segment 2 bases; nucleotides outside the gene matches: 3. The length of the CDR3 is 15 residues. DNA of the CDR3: TGTGCCAGCAGTGAATCACAGGGGGCAGCCTACGAGCAGTACTTC. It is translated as CASSESQGAAYEQYF.

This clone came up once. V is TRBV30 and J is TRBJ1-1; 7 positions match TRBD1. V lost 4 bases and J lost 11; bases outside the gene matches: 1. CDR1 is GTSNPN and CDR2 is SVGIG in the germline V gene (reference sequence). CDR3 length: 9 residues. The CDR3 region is CAWTGGAFF. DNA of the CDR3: TGTGCCTGGACAGGGGGGGCTTTCTTT.

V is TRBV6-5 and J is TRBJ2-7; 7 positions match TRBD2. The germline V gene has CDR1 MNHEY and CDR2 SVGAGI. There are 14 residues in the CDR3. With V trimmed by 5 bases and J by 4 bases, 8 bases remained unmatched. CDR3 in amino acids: CASSRGEATYEQYF. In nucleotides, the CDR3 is TGTGCCAGCAGTCGGGGGGAGGCGACGTACGAGCAGTACTTC.

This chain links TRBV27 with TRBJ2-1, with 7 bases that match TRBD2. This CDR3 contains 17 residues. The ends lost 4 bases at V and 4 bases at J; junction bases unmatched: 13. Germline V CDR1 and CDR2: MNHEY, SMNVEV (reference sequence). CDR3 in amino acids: CASSSILAGVPYNEQFF. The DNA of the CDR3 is TGTGCCAGCAGTTCGATACTTGCGGGAGTCCCATACAATGAGCAGTTCTTC.

This CDR3 is CASSVSPVFGEQYF. CDR3 sequence (DNA): TGTGCCAGCAGCGTATCCCCCGTCTTTGGCGAGCAGTACTTC. The chain combines TRBV9 with TRBJ2-7; D remains unclear. This CDR3 is built from 14 residues. Trimming pared 1 base from V and 6 bases from J, leaving 14 bases between. CDR1 SGDLS and CDR2 YYNGEE come from the germline V gene.

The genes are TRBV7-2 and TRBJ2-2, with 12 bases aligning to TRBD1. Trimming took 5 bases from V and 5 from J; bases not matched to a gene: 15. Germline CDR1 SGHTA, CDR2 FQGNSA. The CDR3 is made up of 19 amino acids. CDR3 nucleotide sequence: TGTGCCAGCAGCCGACAACCCGGGACAGGGGGCCCTAGTACCGGGGAGCTGTTTTTT. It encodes CASSRQPGTGGPSTGELFF.

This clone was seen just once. CDR3 in DNA: TGTGCCAGTAGTATCGAACAGGGGGGGACCCAGTACTTC. It translates to CASSIEQGGTQYF. The genes are TRBV19 and TRBJ2-5, with TRBD1 matching 8 bases. V gave up 3 bases and J gave up 7 bases; unmatched junction bases: 4. The CDR3 contains 13 residues. Germline V gene lookup returns CDR1 LNHDA and CDR2 SQIVND (reference sequence).

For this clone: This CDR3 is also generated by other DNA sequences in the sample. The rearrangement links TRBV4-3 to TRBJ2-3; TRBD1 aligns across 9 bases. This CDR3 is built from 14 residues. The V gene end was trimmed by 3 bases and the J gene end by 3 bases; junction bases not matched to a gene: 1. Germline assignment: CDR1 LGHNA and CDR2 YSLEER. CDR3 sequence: CASSQGTGTDTQYF. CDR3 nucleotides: TGCGCCAGCAGCCAGGGGACAGGGACAGATACGCAGTATTTT.

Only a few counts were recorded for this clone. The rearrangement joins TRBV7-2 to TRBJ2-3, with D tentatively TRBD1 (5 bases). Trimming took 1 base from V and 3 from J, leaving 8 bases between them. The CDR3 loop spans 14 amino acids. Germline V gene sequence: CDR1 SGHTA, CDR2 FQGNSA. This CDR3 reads CASSLVGATDTQYF. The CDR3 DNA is TGTGCCAGCAGCTTAGTAGGGGCAACAGATACGCAGTATTTT.

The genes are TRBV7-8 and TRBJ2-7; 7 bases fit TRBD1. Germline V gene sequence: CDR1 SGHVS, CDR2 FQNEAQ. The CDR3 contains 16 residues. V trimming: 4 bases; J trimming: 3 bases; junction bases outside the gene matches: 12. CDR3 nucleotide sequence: TGTGCCAGCAGCTCTACCCGGGACAGAGCAGACTACGAGCAGTACTTC. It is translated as CASSSTRDRADYEQYF.

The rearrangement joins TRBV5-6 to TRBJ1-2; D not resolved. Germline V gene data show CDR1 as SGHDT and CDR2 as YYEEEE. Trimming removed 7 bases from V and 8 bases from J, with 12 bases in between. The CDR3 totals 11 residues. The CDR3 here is CASLGPLGYTF. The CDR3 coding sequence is TGTGCCAGCCTTGGTCCGTTAGGCTACACCTTC.

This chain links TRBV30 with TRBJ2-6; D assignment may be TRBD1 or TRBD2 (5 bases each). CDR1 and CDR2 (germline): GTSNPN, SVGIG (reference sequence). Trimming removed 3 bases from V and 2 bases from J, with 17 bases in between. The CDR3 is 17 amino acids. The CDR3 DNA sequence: TGTGCCTGGAGGAGGGGTGGTTCACGAACTGGGGCCAACGTCCTGACTTTC. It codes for CAWRRGGSRTGANVLTF.

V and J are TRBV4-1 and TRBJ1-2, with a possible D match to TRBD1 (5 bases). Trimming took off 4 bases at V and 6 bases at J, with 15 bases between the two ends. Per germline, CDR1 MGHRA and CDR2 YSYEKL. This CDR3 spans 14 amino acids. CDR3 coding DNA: TGCGCCAGCAGCCCCTATAGAGGGGAGCATGGCTACACCTTC. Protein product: CASSPYRGEHGYTF.

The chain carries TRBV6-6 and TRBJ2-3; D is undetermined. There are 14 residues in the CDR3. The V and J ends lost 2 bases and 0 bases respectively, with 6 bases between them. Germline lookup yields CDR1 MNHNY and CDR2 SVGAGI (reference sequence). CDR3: CASSYRVSTDTQYF. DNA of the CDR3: TGTGCCAGCAGTTACAGGGTTAGCACAGATACGCAGTATTTT.

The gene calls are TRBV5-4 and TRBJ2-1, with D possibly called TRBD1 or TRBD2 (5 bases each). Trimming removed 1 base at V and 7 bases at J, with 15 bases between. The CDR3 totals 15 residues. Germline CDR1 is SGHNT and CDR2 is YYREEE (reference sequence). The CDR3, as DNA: TGTGCCAGCAGCTTGCCCCCCGGGACGGCAAATGAGCAGTTCTTC. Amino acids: CASSLPPGTANEQFF.

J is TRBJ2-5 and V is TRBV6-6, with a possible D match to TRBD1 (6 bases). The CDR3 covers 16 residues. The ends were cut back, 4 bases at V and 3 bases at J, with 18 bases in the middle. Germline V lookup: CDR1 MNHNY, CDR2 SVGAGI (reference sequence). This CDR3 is CASSSPSPQGEETQYF. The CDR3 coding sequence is TGTGCCAGCAGTTCCCCCTCCCCACAGGGAGAAGAGACCCAGTACTTC.

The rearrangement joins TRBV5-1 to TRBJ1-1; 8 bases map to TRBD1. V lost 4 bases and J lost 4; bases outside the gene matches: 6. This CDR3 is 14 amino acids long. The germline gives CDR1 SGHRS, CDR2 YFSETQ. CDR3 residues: CASSPSTGGTEAFF. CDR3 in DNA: TGCGCCAGCAGCCCATCAACAGGGGGCACTGAAGCTTTCTTT.

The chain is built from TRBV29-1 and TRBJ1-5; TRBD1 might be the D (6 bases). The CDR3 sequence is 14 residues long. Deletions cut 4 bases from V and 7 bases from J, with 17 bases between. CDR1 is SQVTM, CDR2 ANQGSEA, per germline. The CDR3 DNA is TGCAGCGTTGGAGGGGGACAATATGGACAGCCCCAGCATTTT. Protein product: CSVGGGQYGQPQHF.